A single sample is the source of the 32 T cell receptor beta chains below, sequenced in a study of cytomegalovirus exposure and HLA in healthy donors (dated by TCRdb to the late 2010s). Receptor amplification or capture employed the immunoSEQ multiplex PCR assay. For the multiplex PCR, a mixture combining 60 forward primers for TCR Vbeta segments and 13 reverse primers for TCR Jbeta segments was used. Entries here come from immuneACCESS through TCRdb and include only in-frame sequences with V and J called. Some clones fail to appear in such tables; in the studies checked, an unresolved V gene covers under half of the shortfall, and the cause of the remainder is unknown. The sample has 150,000 to 200,000 clones on record, around 83% of them singletons. The ten largest clones take up approximately 1% of the sample. The sample was PBMCs. All receptors come from a woman in her thirties or forties in good health and CMV-seronegative.

The rearrangement joins TRBV9 to TRBJ2-1; 11 bases agree with TRBD2. This CDR3 has 14 amino acids. After removal of 1 base from V and 10 bases from J, the junction contained 4 bases not matched to a gene. Looked up from germline, CDR1 is SGDLS and CDR2 is YYNGEE. For the CDR3, the DNA is TGTGCCAGCAGCGTACGGTGGACTAGCGGGGAGCAGTTCTTC. Amino acids: CASSVRWTSGEQFF.

This chain connects TRBV25-1 to TRBJ2-1; D call uncertain. Germline values: CDR1 MGHDK, CDR2 SYGVNS. This CDR3 is 11 amino acids long. The V end was cut by 7 bases, the J end by 3 bases, with 4 bases between. CDR3 nucleotide sequence: TGTGCCAGCACTCTCTACAATGAGCAGTTCTTC. The encoded protein is CASTLYNEQFF.

V gene TRBV7-6 combines with J gene TRBJ2-2; a possible D gene is TRBD2 (6 bases). The CDR3 length is 16 residues. V lost 2 bases and J 2 bases, leaving 12 bases between the germline ends. Per the germline V gene, CDR1 is SGHVS and CDR2 is FNYEAQ. The CDR3 nucleotides read TGTGCCAGCAGCTTAAGGAGGGCCGAAAACACCGGGGAGCTGTTTTTT. It is translated as CASSLRRAENTGELFF. Looking up the rest from reference TRBV7-6 and TRBJ2-2 gives the full variable domain: GAGVSQSPRYKVTKRGQDVALRCDPISGHVSLYWYRQALGQGPEFLTYFNYEAQQDKSGLPNDRFSAERPEGSISTLTIQRTEQRDSAMYRCASSLRRAENTGELFFGEGSRLTVL.

This clone appeared a single time. The chain carries TRBV30 and TRBJ1-2, with 9 bases matching TRBD1. CDR1 and CDR2 from the germline V gene are GTSNPN and SVGIG (reference sequence). The V gene end was trimmed by 0 bases and the J gene end by 9 bases; junction bases not matched to a gene: 5. The CDR3 sequence is 13 residues long. This chain's CDR3 is CAWSVIGQGSYTF. CDR3 DNA sequence: TGTGCCTGGAGTGTGATTGGACAGGGGAGCTACACCTTC.

The genes are TRBV4-2 and TRBJ2-3, with 9 bases matching TRBD2. This CDR3 has 17 amino acids. Germline V lookup: CDR1 LGHNA, CDR2 YNFKEQ. The V gene end was trimmed by 1 base and the J gene end by 0 bases; junction bases not matched to a gene: 5. DNA for the CDR3: TGTGCCAGCAGCCAAGGTCTAGCGGGACTGAGCACAGATACGCAGTATTTT. Translating it yields CASSQGLAGLSTDTQYF.

V gene TRBV4-1 combines with J gene TRBJ1-5; D remains ambiguous. Germline CDR1 and CDR2: MGHRA and YSYEKL. Trimming stripped 1 base from V and 0 bases from J, with 22 bases between. The CDR3 contains 20 residues. The CDR3 coding sequence is TGCGCCAGCAGCCAAGGCCCCGGGAGTACCGAGGCCCATAGCAATCAGCCCCAGCATTTT. Amino acid sequence: CASSQGPGSTEAHSNQPQHF.

The chain employs TRBV5-1 and TRBJ1-3; no reliable D call. The CDR3 length is 17 residues. Looked up from germline, CDR1 is SGHRS and CDR2 is YFSETQ. The germline V and J ends were trimmed by 0 bases and 0 bases, with 13 bases remaining between them. CDR3 residues: CASSLVPGVSSGNTIYF. CDR3 sequence (DNA): TGCGCCAGCAGCTTGGTCCCGGGAGTAAGCTCTGGAAACACCATATATTTT.

Concerning this clone: Relative to the germline gene, one junction end is altered; a read error may explain this. This sequence joins TRBV7-8 and TRBJ2-5; 9 nucleotides match TRBD2. Germline V gives CDR1 SGHVS, CDR2 FQNEAQ. This CDR3 is 16 amino acids long. The CDR3 loop is CASSLGGSGGRVVDDF. CDR3 DNA sequence: TGTGCCAGCAGCTTAGGCGGTTCTGGCGGGAGGGTTGTGGACGACTTC.

This clone was counted between two and nine times. The rearrangement links TRBV5-1 to TRBJ2-7; 8 bases are a match to TRBD2. Germline V gene sequence: CDR1 SGHRS, CDR2 YFSETQ. The V gene end was trimmed by 2 bases and the J gene end by 2 bases; junction bases not matched to a gene: 3. The CDR3 extends over 14 amino acids. The CDR3 loop is CASSLSGSPYEQYV. The CDR3 nucleotides read TGCGCCAGCAGCTTAAGCGGGAGCCCCTACGAGCAGTACGTC.

This clone was seen only once. V gene TRBV30 combines with J gene TRBJ1-2, with D maybe TRBD1 (6 bases). This CDR3 has 12 amino acids. Germline CDR1 is GTSNPN and CDR2 is SVGIG (reference sequence). V gave up 4 bases and J gave up 6 bases, with 12 bases separating them. CDR3 in amino acids: CAWTGTRNGYTF. CDR3 DNA: TGTGCCTGGACCGGGACAAGGAATGGCTACACCTTC.

The V gene is TRBV21-1, the J gene TRBJ2-7; the DNA was not compared with TRBD2, the D call given in the table. TRBV21-1 is flagged as a pseudogene. The CDR3 sequence is 15 residues long. The CDR3 DNA follows: TGTGCCAGCAGCAAAACAGCTAGCGGGAACGACGAGCAGTACGTC. Amino acids: CASSKTASGNDEQYV.

This clone was detected a few times. The rearrangement uses TRBV7-2 and TRBJ1-3, with a tentative D call TRBD1 (6 bases). The CDR3 sequence is 12 residues long. Trimming pared 6 bases from V and 7 bases from J, leaving 10 bases between. Per the germline V gene, CDR1 is SGHTA and CDR2 is FQGNSA. For the CDR3, the DNA is TGTGCCAGCAGTATAGACAGGAACACCATATATTTT. This encodes CASSIDRNTIYF.

The chain has TRBV2 and TRBJ2-2, with a weak D call TRBD1 (6 bases). The CDR3 covers 15 residues. Trimming removed 6 bases from V and 0 bases from J, with 11 bases in between. Germline-derived CDR1 and CDR2 are SNHLY and FYNNEI. The CDR3 here is CASSPRTANTGELFF. The CDR3 DNA sequence: TGTGCCAGCAGCCCCCGGACAGCGAACACCGGGGAGCTGTTTTTT.

The chain links TRBV7-6 to TRBJ1-3; tentatively, D is TRBD1 (6 bases). Trimming took 1 base from V and 0 from J, leaving 13 bases between them. The germline V gene has CDR1 SGHVS and CDR2 FNYEAQ. The CDR3 has 17 residues. The CDR3 nucleotides read TGTGCCAGCAGCTTAGATATGGGGGCCCTCTCTGGAAACACCATATATTTT. Protein product: CASSLDMGALSGNTIYF.

V and J are TRBV14 and TRBJ2-1; 8 nucleotides agree with TRBD2. This CDR3 region has 16 residues. Germline CDR1 is SGHDN and CDR2 is FVKESK. V lost 4 bases and J lost 2; bases outside the gene matches: 7. The CDR3 DNA follows: TGTGCCAGCAGCCGAAGCGGGAGAGGGGCCTACAATGAGCAGTTCTTC. Translation: CASSRSGRGAYNEQFF.

The table lists this clone with a count of one. This chain uses TRBV14 with TRBJ1-1, with D unresolved. The germline CDR1 and CDR2 sequences are SGHDN and FVKESK. The CDR3 runs 12 residues. V gave up 1 base and J gave up 8 bases, with 8 bases separating them. CDR3 amino acids: CASSQVNSEAFF. In DNA, the CDR3 is TGTGCCAGCAGCCAAGTTAACAGCGAAGCTTTCTTT.

This sequence joins TRBV30 and TRBJ2-1; 9 positions match TRBD1. Germline CDR1 GTSNPN, CDR2 SVGIG (reference sequence). After removal of 5 bases from V and 6 bases from J, the junction contained 2 bases not matched to a gene. CDR3 length: 12 residues. The CDR3 coding sequence is TGTGCCTGGTCGGGACAGGGCAATGAGCAGTTCTTC. This sequence encodes CAWSGQGNEQFF.

CDR3 sequence (DNA): TGTGCCAGCAGTGAATTGTACCTGGGGCCCTATGGCTACACCTTC. Translation gives CASSELYLGPYGYTF. V gene TRBV6-1 combines with J gene TRBJ1-2; a possible D gene is TRBD1 (5 bases). Germline V gene data show CDR1 as MNHNS and CDR2 as SASEGT. The germline V and J ends were trimmed by 2 bases and 4 bases, with 14 bases remaining between them. CDR3 length: 15 residues.

The genes are TRBV6-5 and TRBJ1-2; D not resolved. From germline, CDR1 is MNHEY and CDR2 SVGAGI. The V end was cut by 0 bases, the J end by 8 bases, with 13 bases between. This CDR3 region has 14 residues. The CDR3 DNA is TGTGCCAGCAGTTACTCGTACAGATCTAACGGCTACACCTTC. It yields the protein CASSYSYRSNGYTF.

The chain joins TRBV9 to TRBJ2-2, with a weak D call TRBD2 (6 bases). Trimming shortened V by 0 bases and J by 0 bases, and 12 bases separated the two germline ends. The germline CDR1 and CDR2 sequences are SGDLS and YYNGEE. The CDR3 runs 17 residues. CDR3: CASSVEIRGSNTGELFF. As DNA, the CDR3 is TGTGCCAGCAGCGTAGAAATCCGGGGGTCGAACACCGGGGAGCTGTTTTTT.

This clone appeared once. The CDR3 DNA sequence: TGTGCCAGCAGCCGATTTATCGAACAAAATCAGCCCCAGCATTTT. Protein: CASSRFIEQNQPQHF. This sequence joins TRBV4-2 and TRBJ1-5; no definite D call. There are 15 residues in the CDR3. Germline V gene data show CDR1 as LGHNA and CDR2 as YNFKEQ. V shed 4 bases and J shed 4 bases, with 14 bases lying between them.

CDR3: CASSLQTSRTGELFF. DNA for the CDR3: TGCGCCAGCAGCCTCCAGACTAGCAGAACCGGGGAGCTGTTTTTT. This chain links TRBV5-1 with TRBJ2-2; 7 nucleotides line up with TRBD2. The CDR3 loop spans 15 amino acids. From germline, CDR1 is SGHRS and CDR2 YFSETQ. Germline trimming cut 4 bases from V and 5 bases from J; bases unmatched to any gene: 8. Looking up the rest from reference TRBV5-1 and TRBJ2-2 gives the full variable domain: KAGVTQTPRYLIKTRGQQVTLSCSPISGHRSVSWYQQTPGQGLQFLFEYFSETQRNKGNFPGRFSGRQFSNSRSEMNVSTLELGDSALYLCASSLQTSRTGELFFGEGSRLTVL.

The rearrangement links TRBV6-6 to TRBJ2-3; 7 nucleotides line up with TRBD2. Germline lookup yields CDR1 MNHNY and CDR2 SVGAGI (reference sequence). Trimming removed 2 bases from V and 6 bases from J; junction bases left unmatched: 8. The CDR3 sequence is 15 residues long. The CDR3 sequence: CASSYRAGAGDTQYF. CDR3 DNA sequence: TGTGCCAGCAGTTACCGGGCGGGAGCGGGTGATACGCAGTATTTT.

The rearrangement uses TRBV19 and TRBJ2-2, with 9 bases that match TRBD1. The V gene end was trimmed by 7 bases and the J gene end by 6 bases; junction bases not matched to a gene: 18. Germline values: CDR1 LNHDA, CDR2 SQIVND (reference sequence). This CDR3 is 18 amino acids long. CDR3 protein: CASTLSRSGTGYAGELFF. The CDR3, as DNA: TGTGCCAGTACCCTCTCCCGGTCGGGGACAGGGTACGCCGGGGAGCTGTTTTTT. The full variable domain, its missing parts supplied by reference TRBV19 and TRBJ2-2, is DGGITQSPKYLFRKEGQNVTLSCEQNLNHDAMYWYRQDPGQGLRLIYYSQIVNDFQKGDIAEGYSVSREKKESFPLTVTSAQKNPTAFYLCASTLSRSGTGYAGELFFGEGSRLTVL.

This chain connects TRBV19 to TRBJ2-3; 11 bases are a match to TRBD2. The germline CDR1 and CDR2 sequences are LNHDA and SQIVND (reference sequence). V shed 4 bases and J 6 bases; nucleotides not matched to a gene: 9. This CDR3 contains 16 residues. The CDR3 reads CASSRETSGIGDTQYF. In DNA form, the CDR3 reads TGTGCCAGTAGTAGAGAGACTAGCGGGATAGGGGATACGCAGTATTTT.

Only one count was recorded for this clone. The chain combines TRBV5-1 with TRBJ2-1; D is possibly TRBD1 (6 bases). In germline, CDR1 is SGHRS, CDR2 YFSETQ. The CDR3 consists of 14 residues. Deletions cut 4 bases from V and 6 bases from J, with 14 bases between. The CDR3 sequence: CASSLVTGINEQFF. The CDR3 coding sequence is TGCGCCAGCAGCCTCGTAACAGGGATCAATGAGCAGTTCTTC. Full variable domain (remainder filled in from reference TRBV5-1 and TRBJ2-1): KAGVTQTPRYLIKTRGQQVTLSCSPISGHRSVSWYQQTPGQGLQFLFEYFSETQRNKGNFPGRFSGRQFSNSRSEMNVSTLELGDSALYLCASSLVTGINEQFFGPGTRLTVL.

This chain connects TRBV27 to TRBJ2-7; 14 bases are a match to TRBD2. Germline V gene sequence: CDR1 MNHEY, CDR2 SMNVEV (reference sequence). V lost 5 bases and J lost 5; bases outside the gene matches: 8. The CDR3 is made up of 16 amino acids. Here the CDR3 reads CASSPPGLAGDHEQYF. The CDR3 coding sequence is TGTGCCAGCAGTCCGCCGGGACTAGCGGGAGACCACGAGCAGTACTTC.

The chain links TRBV27 to TRBJ1-2; a possible D gene is TRBD1 (5 bases). V was cut by 6 bases and J by 0 bases, with 14 bases left in between. Germline-derived CDR1 and CDR2 are MNHEY and SMNVEV (reference sequence). The CDR3 runs to 15 residues. The CDR3 nucleotides are TGTGCCAGCAGACAAGTAGGGGTTCCTAACTATGGCTACACCTTC. It yields the protein CASRQVGVPNYGYTF.

The V gene is TRBV1, the J gene TRBJ2-7; the table's D gene call, TRBD2, was not cross checked with the DNA. TRBV1 is shown as a pseudogene. There are 17 residues in the CDR3. CDR3 residues: CTSSQEGRRLAAYEQYV. The DNA of the CDR3 is TGCACCAGCAGCCAAGAAGGTAGGAGACTTGCAGCCTACGAGCAGTACGTC.

This clone was picked up one time. This chain connects TRBV5-4 to TRBJ2-7; weak D call: TRBD1 (5 bases). From germline, CDR1 is SGHNT and CDR2 YYREEE (reference sequence). V dropped 1 base and J dropped 4 bases, with 9 bases sitting between them. This CDR3 is built from 13 residues. The CDR3, as DNA: TGTGCCAGCAGCTTGCTGGGGCCATACGAGCAGTACTTC. It codes for CASSLLGPYEQYF.

The V gene is TRBV5-1, the J gene TRBJ1-1; maybe TRBD1 (6 bases). V was trimmed by 4 bases and J by 3 bases, leaving 10 bases between them. The germline CDR1 and CDR2 sequences are SGHRS and YFSETQ. This CDR3 is 13 amino acids long. Here the CDR3 reads CASSTPGDTEAFF. The CDR3 DNA follows: TGCGCCAGCAGCACCCCAGGGGACACTGAAGCTTTCTTT.

The V call is TRBV6-1, the J call TRBJ1-1, with D hard to call. Germline V gene sequence: CDR1 MNHNS, CDR2 SASEGT. The CDR3 has 13 residues. The V and J ends lost 2 bases and 4 bases respectively, with 8 bases between them. The CDR3 DNA reads TGTGCCAGCAGTGAACAACCGAGCACTGAAGCTTTCTTT. Translation gives CASSEQPSTEAFF.